This T cell receptor (beta chain) was found in a study of identical twins. General study results and limits: There was more out-of-frame TCR alpha sharing in monozygotic twins than models estimated.

CDR3 length: 14 amino acids. Trimming took 5 bases from V and 0 from J, leaving 10 bases between them. The germline V gene encodes CDR1 LNHNV and CDR2 YYDKDF (reference sequence). This clonotype was picked up a small number of times. Its antigen is still unknown. TCRdb reprocessed the 5' RACE reads via MiXCR and lists one record per CDR3 protein. The profile shows under 900,000 distinct CDR3 sequences, about 20% of them singletons. These data were likewise used in another study, on T cells expressing NK-cell markers. That paper states: Of the CD8+ T cell pool in 6 or 7 donors, about 1.0-7.0% was accounted for by dominant NKG2C+ clonotypes. Clarity on HCMV specificity was lacking for the expanded NKG2C+ T cell clones.

Source material: PBMCs. The J gene is TRBJ2-5, the V gene TRBV15; D unresolved. The clonotype originates from a woman in her late teens or twenties in good health. The CDR3 nucleotides read TGTGCCACCAGCGGGTTAGCAGACCAAGAGACCCAGTACTTC. This codes for CATSGLADQETQYF.